This T cell receptor (beta chain) was sequenced for a study of blood T cell repertoires in COVID-19. As for the study in general: Some COVID-19 samples were acute and others convalescent; all came from the United States, Italy and Spain. In each case, the material was cDNA or gDNA derived from T cells, B-cell-depleted T cells, or PBMCs.

The germline gives CDR1 MDHEN, CDR2 SYDVKM. The CDR3 contains 16 residues. Trimming removed 1 base from V and 0 bases from J, with 9 bases in between. Authors' analysis steps: Amplification with reference gene primers provided the estimates of nucleated cell counts. Assay: immunoSEQ multiplex PCR; the TCRdb copy retains only in-frame clones and omits some. V and J calls plus clone size are reproduced from that table; the DNA served to infer D and trimming. The sample lists some 150,000 clones, 75% to 90% seen once, with more than 2% in the top ten. This TCR was recovered from a woman in her sixties or seventies with acute or convalescent COVID-19. The chain uses TRBV28 and TRBJ2-2, with a possible D match to TRBD1 (6 bases). The sequenced sample was peripheral blood. The CDR3 DNA is TGTGCCAGCAGTTTATCGACAGGAACGAACACCGGGGAGCTGTTTTTT. Its protein product is CASSLSTGTNTGELFF.